The sequence of this T cell receptor (beta chain) was determined in a study of CD8 T cells in ankylosing spondylitis (dated by TCRdb to the late 2010s). Regarding the complete study: The study set out to find disease-linked TCR variants by profiling T cell receptor beta repertoires in ankylosing spondylitis patients and healthy donors. The full study cohort was made up of 25 ankylosing spondylitis patients and roughly 100 healthy donors. Peripheral blood samples were taken, and synovial fluid was additionally collected from ankylosing spondylitis patients.

Comment on this clonotype: Its antigen is unknown. Base qualities are not provided; no much larger clone lies one nucleotide away.

Reads for this sample came from an Illumina HiSeq 2500. Quantitative 5'-RACE with molecular barcodes was used to prepare TCR beta libraries. The paper's data handling went like this. A new computational method, built on a probabilistic model of VDJ rearrangement, was used to identify disease-linked TCR variants. TCRdb reran the public reads through fastp at Q25 and MiXCR, keeping productive beta chains. Here each entry gathers all rows of one CDR3 protein and keeps the most common genes and DNA. These V and J calls are TCRdb output, not the study's own analysis. The sample has 200,000 to 250,000 distinct CDR3 sequences on record, roughly 10% of them singletons. The top ten constitute 21% of the sample. V is shortened by 5 bases, J by 7 bases, and the region joining them spans 12 bases. Measured from the cysteine to the phenylalanine, the CDR3 is 13 residues long. Only CDR3 DNA is held: 39 bases, read in frame from base 1. Looking up the germline V gene (reference sequence) yields CDR1 LNHDA and CDR2 SQIVND.

What the study reported, not specific to this receptor: The disease-linked clones showed a CD8+ phenotype and occurred at relatively low frequencies in peripheral blood. A TCR beta motif of several highly homologous amino acid variants appeared characteristic of blood from ankylosing spondylitis patients. Some of the motif variants had been reported before in the synovial fluid and blood of reactive arthritis patients, a finding that suggests common disease-initiation mechanisms. Significant enrichment of the disease-linked clones was reported in matched synovial fluid samples from ankylosing spondylitis patients.

This clonotype was sampled from a male donor with ankylosing spondylitis or in good health (not recorded which). The rearranged chain carries TRBV19 and TRBJ2-1; no D gene call is confident. Sequenced: blood, either unsorted or a sorted T cell fraction (not recorded which). The encoded CDR3 is CASSGSMRNEQFF. The sequence in DNA is TGTGCCAGTAGTGGATCTATGCGGAATGAGCAGTTCTTC.